The 18 T cell receptor beta chains below come from one sample, sequenced in a study of blood T cell repertoires in COVID-19. Data came from immunoSEQ multiplex PCR; TCRdb stores just in-frame clones and leaves some out. Of approximately 280,000 clones in the sample, roughly 90% are singletons; the top ten hold around 12%. Sequences were obtained from peripheral blood. These receptors were collected from a woman aged 55-69 years with acute or convalescent COVID-19.

The chain uses TRBV9 and TRBJ2-1, with a possible D match to TRBD2 (6 bases). The CDR3 consists of 17 residues. The V end was cut by 4 bases, the J end by 5 bases, with 22 bases between. CDR1 is SGDLS, CDR2 YYNGEE, per germline. The CDR3: CASSPSWGDGLHNEQFF. Here the CDR3 DNA reads TGTGCCAGCAGCCCATCGTGGGGGGACGGACTCCACAATGAGCAGTTCTTC.

V usage is TRBV25-1 and J usage is TRBJ1-4; possible D gene TRBD1, 6 bases. CDR1 is MGHDK, CDR2 SYGVNS, per germline. V was clipped by 5 bases and J by 8 bases, with 18 bases between them. The CDR3 is made up of 15 amino acids. The CDR3 DNA is TGTGCCAGCAGTAGGGGGGGCAGGGTTTTAGAAAAACTGTTTTTT. Its protein product is CASSRGGRVLEKLFF.

The chain joins TRBV10-3 to TRBJ1-2; 8 nucleotides align to TRBD1. This CDR3 has 15 amino acids. CDR1 and CDR2 (germline): ENHRY, SYGVKD. Trimming took 4 bases from V and 2 from J; bases not matched to a gene: 6. CDR3 region: CAISGARDRNYGYTF. CDR3 nucleotides: TGTGCCATCAGTGGTGCCCGGGACAGGAACTATGGCTACACCTTC.

The J gene is TRBJ2-1, the V gene TRBV12-3 or TRBV12-4; tentative D call: TRBD1 (6 bases). This CDR3 is 12 amino acids long. Trimming stripped 6 bases from V and 8 bases from J, with 11 bases between. The DNA for the CDR3 is TGTGCCAGCAGCGTTGCAGGGGATGAGCAGTTCTTC. It encodes CASSVAGDEQFF.

This chain joins TRBV5-1 and TRBJ1-2; D remains unclear. The germline gives CDR1 SGHRS, CDR2 YFSETQ. This CDR3 is built from 13 residues. The V and J ends lost 4 bases and 4 bases respectively, with 11 bases between them. Here the CDR3 reads CASSVGSIYGYTF. The CDR3 DNA reads TGCGCCAGCAGCGTCGGGTCAATCTATGGCTACACCTTC.

The rearrangement uses TRBV7-2 and TRBJ2-5, with 8 bases matching TRBD2. Germline CDR1 is SGHTA and CDR2 is FQGNSA. This CDR3 region has 15 residues. Unmatched junction bases numbered 10, after V lost 5 bases and J lost 5 bases. In DNA form, the CDR3 reads TGTGCCAGCAGCGAAGGGAGCGGGGGAACGGAGACCCAGTACTTC. It yields the protein CASSEGSGGTETQYF.

The V gene is TRBV3-1 (or the pseudogene TRBV3-2), the J gene TRBJ2-5; the match to TRBD2 covers 9 bases. Germline assignment: CDR1 LGHDT and CDR2 YNNKEL (reference sequence). With V trimmed by 0 bases and J by 1 base, 9 bases remained unmatched. The CDR3 length is 18 residues. CDR3 DNA sequence: TGTGCCAGCAGCCAAGATCGTGATATAGCGGGGGTCCAAGAGACCCAGTACTTC. Amino acid sequence: CASSQDRDIAGVQETQYF.

This clone was counted once. The rearrangement links TRBV6-4 to TRBJ1-6; D gene ambiguous. The CDR3 has 13 residues. V lost 4 bases and J 6 bases, leaving 7 bases between the germline ends. Germline CDR1 and CDR2: MRHNA and SNTAGT. CDR3 DNA: TGTGCCAGCAGTGTTCAATTTAATTCACCCCTCCACTTT. This sequence encodes CASSVQFNSPLHF.

The gene calls are TRBV11-2 and TRBJ2-5; 9 positions match TRBD2. Germline loops: CDR1 SGHAT, CDR2 FQNNGV. The length of the CDR3 is 18 residues. The J segment lost 2 bases and the V segment lost 0 bases, leaving 10 bases of the junction unmatched. CDR3 protein: CASSLDPHIAGVQETQYF. The CDR3 DNA is TGTGCCAGCAGCTTAGATCCCCATATAGCGGGGGTACAAGAGACCCAGTACTTC.

The chain has TRBV6-5 and TRBJ2-7; TRBD2 matches at 10 bases. The ends lost 6 bases at V and 2 bases at J; junction bases unmatched: 7. This CDR3 spans 15 amino acids. Per the germline V gene, CDR1 is MNHEY and CDR2 is SVGAGI. The DNA for the CDR3 is TGTGCCAGCAGAACCGGGACTAGCGTTACCTACGAGCAGTACTTC. The encoded protein is CASRTGTSVTYEQYF.

CDR3 DNA: TGTGCCAGCAGCTTAGGACAGGGGGCTGAAGCTTTCTTT. Amino acids: CASSLGQGAEAFF. The rearrangement joins TRBV7-8 to TRBJ1-1; 9 bases are shared with TRBD1. CDR1 SGHVS and CDR2 FQNEAQ come from the germline V gene. V was clipped by 1 base and J by 6 bases; unmatched bases: 0. This CDR3 contains 13 residues. The entire variable domain, with the rest obtained from reference TRBV7-8 and TRBJ1-1, is as follows: GAGVSQSPRYKVAKRGQDVALRCDPISGHVSLFWYQQALGQGPEFLTYFQNEAQLDKSGLPSDRFFAERPEGSVSTLKIQRTQQEDSAVYLCASSLGQGAEAFFGQGTRLTVV.

This chain uses TRBV4-3 with TRBJ2-7; 7 bases are shared with TRBD2. In germline, CDR1 is LGHNA, CDR2 YSLEER. Trimming cost V 1 base and J 3 bases; bases outside gene matches: 12. The CDR3 is 17 residues long. In nucleotides, the CDR3 is TGCGCCAGCAGCCAAGGCACTAGGGGAGGGGAGGGCTACGAGCAGTACTTC. This gives the protein CASSQGTRGGEGYEQYF.

The chain couples TRBV11-2 to TRBJ1-1; no definite D call. CDR1 SGHAT and CDR2 FQNNGV come from the germline V gene. With 0 bases removed from V and 4 bases from J, the gap between germline ends came to 9 bases. This CDR3 has 14 amino acids. CDR3: CASSLERGFTEAFF. As DNA, the CDR3 is TGTGCCAGCAGCTTAGAAAGAGGGTTCACTGAAGCTTTCTTT. Filled out from reference TRBV11-2 and TRBJ1-1, the complete variable domain reads EAGVAQSPRYKIIEKRQSVAFWCNPISGHATLYWYQQILGQGPKLLIQFQNNGVVDDSQLPKDRFSAERLKGVDSTLKIQPAKLEDSAVYLCASSLERGFTEAFFGQGTRLTVV.

The genes are TRBV6-2 or TRBV6-3 and TRBJ2-3; D unresolved. The germline V gene encodes CDR1 MNHEY and CDR2 SVGEGT. This CDR3 comprises 15 residues. The V end was cut by 0 bases, the J end by 0 bases, with 7 bases between. The CDR3 sequence: CASSYSYSSTDTQYF. CDR3 bases: TGTGCCAGCAGTTACTCCTATTCTAGCACAGATACGCAGTATTTT.

The table lists this clone with a count of one. V usage is TRBV5-6 and J usage is TRBJ2-5; unclear D gene. The CDR3 has 15 amino acids. Germline values: CDR1 SGHDT, CDR2 YYEEEE. V dropped 2 bases and J dropped 5 bases, with 16 bases sitting between them. CDR3 amino acids: CASSFFLLSPETQYF. The CDR3 nucleotides are TGTGCCAGCAGCTTCTTCCTTTTATCTCCGGAGACCCAGTACTTC.

The rearrangement joins TRBV6-5 to TRBJ1-5; D unclear. The germline V gene encodes CDR1 MNHEY and CDR2 SVGAGI. This CDR3 is built from 13 residues. V lost 6 bases and J 6 bases, leaving 12 bases between the germline ends. CDR3 amino acids: CASRSGGSQPQHF. CDR3 DNA: TGTGCCAGCAGGTCGGGAGGGTCTCAGCCCCAGCATTTT.

The chain carries TRBV11-2 and TRBJ2-7; D not certain. The germline gives CDR1 SGHAT, CDR2 FQNNGV. V was cut by 4 bases and J by 3 bases, with 7 bases left in between. The CDR3 runs 12 residues. CDR3 amino acids: CASSSEYYEQYF. CDR3 coding DNA: TGTGCCAGCAGCTCCGAGTACTACGAGCAGTACTTC.

The rearrangement uses TRBV15 and TRBJ1-1, with D perhaps TRBD1 (6 bases). With 3 bases removed from V and 2 bases from J, the gap between germline ends came to 13 bases. CDR1 and CDR2 from the germline V gene are LNHNV and YYDKDF (reference sequence). The CDR3 consists of 15 residues. Written as DNA, the CDR3 is TGTGCCACCAGCAGGAAAACAGGGCTAAACACTGAAGCTTTCTTT. Translating gives CATSRKTGLNTEAFF.